This TCR beta chain was identified in a study of T cells in Graves' hyperthyroidism and ophthalmopathy. Background on the study: It was at initial diagnosis, before any treatment, that peripheral blood was collected.

Points on this clonotype: This may be a read error: a much more frequent sequence differs by one nucleotide.

TCR beta CDR3 sequences were amplified from RNA transcripts. The HTBI primer set was used in a first-round RT-PCR of the TCR CDR3. Via MiXCR, TCRdb re-called the multiplex PCR reads, giving one row per CDR3 protein. The sample includes about 600,000 distinct CDR3 sequences, 11% to 15% seen only once; the top ten take roughly 7.1%. Specimen: blood. This TCR came from a woman between 18 and 29 years old with Graves' ophthalmopathy.

In nucleotides, the CDR3 is TGCAGCGCCCATGCCAGGGAACTCATTGAAGCTTTCTTT. As protein: CSAHARELIEAFF. The chain recombines TRBV29-1 with TRBJ1-1, with D perhaps TRBD1 (5 bases). This CDR3 is built from 13 residues. Germline assignment: CDR1 SQVTM and CDR2 ANQGSEA. Trimming shortened V by 7 bases and J by 7 bases, and 19 bases separated the two germline ends.